The next 6 T cell receptor beta chains were all read from a single sample in a study of shared clonotypes between healthy human individuals. Sequenced by immunoSEQ multiplex PCR; TCRdb stores in-frame clones only, minus some. The table has approximately 2.3 million clones, over 85% seen once. Sequencing was performed on naive CD4+ T cells from PBMCs. Sample subset: CD45RA+ positively selected. The receptors come from a man younger than 35 in good health. Some clones in this sample may be carry-over from other donors' samples.

The chain joins TRBV11-3 to TRBJ2-2, with 8 bases identical to TRBD1. V lost 5 bases, J lost 1 base, and 6 bases stayed unmatched. The germline V gene has CDR1 SGHNT and CDR2 YENEEA. The CDR3 has 16 residues. CDR3 loop: CASSPGQGQNTGELFF. Written as DNA, the CDR3 is TGTGCCAGCAGCCCCGGACAGGGACAGAACACCGGGGAGCTGTTTTTT.

With regard to this clone: Other DNA sequences in the same sample also yield this CDR3. The chain couples TRBV5-1 to TRBJ1-3; tentatively, D is TRBD1 (6 bases). Germline CDR1 and CDR2: SGHRS and YFSETQ. V was cut by 4 bases and J by 0 bases, with 11 bases left in between. This CDR3 spans 15 amino acids. In DNA form, the CDR3 reads TGCGCCAGCAGCATTACAGGGAACTCTGGAAACACCATATATTTT. This sequence encodes CASSITGNSGNTIYF.

This chain joins TRBV5-1 and TRBJ1-2, with D perhaps TRBD1 (5 bases). This CDR3 comprises 14 residues. V lost 0 bases to trimming and J lost 13 bases, with 19 bases between them. Germline CDR1 and CDR2: SGHRS and YFSETQ. The chain's CDR3 is CASSLAGTLEVATF. DNA of the CDR3: TGCGCCAGCAGCTTGGCCGGGACTCTGGAGGTTGCCACCTTC.

This sequence joins TRBV2 and TRBJ1-1; D ambiguous. Germline-derived CDR1 and CDR2 are SNHLY and FYNNEI. The V gene lost 7 bases and the J gene lost 2 bases, with 11 bases spanning the gap. This CDR3 spans 13 amino acids. CDR3 loop: CASNGSPNTEAFF. Here the CDR3 DNA reads TGTGCCAGCAATGGTTCACCCAACACTGAAGCTTTCTTT.

J is TRBJ2-5 and V is TRBV5-1; the match to TRBD1 covers 8 bases. This CDR3 is built from 15 residues. After removal of 2 bases from V and 5 bases from J, the junction contained 8 bases not matched to a gene. The germline V gene encodes CDR1 SGHRS and CDR2 YFSETQ. In DNA form, the CDR3 reads TGCGCCAGCAGCTTACAAACAGGGGGATCGGAGACCCAGTACTTC. Protein product: CASSLQTGGSETQYF. Full variable domain (remainder filled in from reference TRBV5-1 and TRBJ2-5): KAGVTQTPRYLIKTRGQQVTLSCSPISGHRSVSWYQQTPGQGLQFLFEYFSETQRNKGNFPGRFSGRQFSNSRSEMNVSTLELGDSALYLCASSLQTGGSETQYFGPGTRLLVL.

The chain uses TRBV7-3 and TRBJ2-3; 7 nucleotides align to TRBD1. The V gene's germline CDR1 is SGHTA and CDR2 FQGTGA. The CDR3 loop spans 14 amino acids. The V and J ends lost 5 bases and 2 bases, in that order; junction bases with no gene match: 4. CDR3 amino acids: CASSRGPYTDTQYF. CDR3 sequence (DNA): TGTGCCAGCAGCAGGGGGCCATACACAGATACGCAGTATTTT.